Listed below are T cell receptor beta chains from one sample, sequenced in a study of blood T cell repertoires in COVID-19. Using immunoSEQ multiplex PCR, the repertoire was profiled, and TCRdb retains in-frame clones only, with some absent. The top ten clones hold 7.1% of a sample with 380,000 or so clones, about 88% of them seen once. Sequencing input: peripheral blood. All receptors come from an older woman with COVID-19, enrolled during active disease. The CDR3 runs from the conserved cysteine through the conserved F or W. A D gene is named only where the DNA matches it firmly. The size entry is marked missing in some rows and otherwise reads once, few, many or a size class.

D gene	clone size	V gene	J gene	CDR3 DNA	CDR3 protein
NA	few	TRBV7-2	TRBJ2-2	TGTGCCAGCAGCTTAGTTGGGACTCAGAACACCGGGGAGCTGTTTTTT	CASSLVGTQNTGELFF
TRBD1	NA	TRBV18	TRBJ1-2	TGTGCCAGCTCACCACGGGGACAGCCGGCTAACTATGGCTACACCTTC	CASSPRGQPANYGYTF
TRBD2	NA	TRBV9	TRBJ2-4	TGTGCCAGCAGCGTACTAGCGGGGGGGTTAAAAAACATTCAGTACTTC	CASSVLAGGLKNIQYF
NA	NA	TRBV7-9	TRBJ1-2	TGTGCCAGCAGCTCAAGCATCAACTATGGCTACACCTTC	CASSSSINYGYTF
NA	NA	TRBV27	TRBJ2-7	TGTGCCAGCAGTTTATCGCGGGGACTCAACGAGCAGTACTTC	CASSLSRGLNEQYF
NA	NA	TRBV7-8	TRBJ2-7	TGTGCCAGCAGCTTCCCAGGGATCTCCTACGAGCAGTACTTC	CASSFPGISYEQYF
TRBD2	NA	TRBV5-1	TRBJ2-2	TGCGCCAGCAGCATCAGGCTGGCGGGGGGCCCAAACACCGGGGAGCTGTTTTTT	CASSIRLAGGPNTGELFF
TRBD2	NA	TRBV6-5	TRBJ2-2	TGTGCCAGCCGGGAGGGGGAGCTCACCGGGGAGCTGTTTTTT	CASREGELTGELFF
TRBD2	NA	TRBV9	TRBJ2-7	TGTGCCAGCAGTCCTAGCGGAAGTACCTACGAGCAGTACTTC	CASSPSGSTYEQYF
NA	NA	TRBV5-8	TRBJ1-2	TGTGCCAGCAGCGAAGGTCGGGGCTATGGCTACACCTTC	CASSEGRGYGYTF
TRBD1	NA	TRBV4-1	TRBJ1-5	TGCGCCAGCTCCGACAGGGAAAATCAGCCCCAGCATTTT	CASSDRENQPQHF
TRBD2	once	TRBV24-1	TRBJ2-3	TGTGCCACCAGTGACCCACTAGCGTCCCTAGATACGCAGTATTTT	CATSDPLASLDTQYF
TRBD1	NA	TRBV9	TRBJ2-2	TGTGCCAGCAGCGGCCGGAAGACAGGGGGTCAGAACACCGGGGAGCTGTTTTTT	CASSGRKTGGQNTGELFF
NA	NA	TRBV29-1	TRBJ2-7	TGCAGCGTTGAACTCCAGGGGCGCGCCTACGAGCAGTACTTC	CSVELQGRAYEQYF
TRBD1	NA	TRBV3-1/TRBV3-2	TRBJ1-1	TGTGCCAGCAGTTCAGGACAGGGGAAAAACACTGAAGCTTTCTTT	CASSSGQGKNTEAFF
TRBD1	once	TRBV6-5	TRBJ2-7	TGTGCCAGCAAACCGAGGCACAGGGGTTTGGACGAGCAGTACTTC	CASKPRHRGLDEQYF
NA	NA	TRBV7-9	TRBJ2-7	TGTGCCAGCAGCTTGGGCTTTTCTTACGAGCAGTACTTC	CASSLGFSYEQYF
TRBD1	NA	TRBV29-1	TRBJ1-1	TGCAGCGTTGATCCTTTTACAGGGGATGGTACTGAAGCTTTCTTT	CSVDPFTGDGTEAFF
TRBD1	NA	TRBV27	TRBJ1-1	TGTGCCAGCAGTGGCGAGGACTACAGGGGTGAAGCTTTCTTT	CASSGEDYRGEAFF
TRBD1	once	TRBV10-1	TRBJ2-7	TGCGCCAGCAGTGTTGGACAGGGGTATGACGAGCAGTACTTC	CASSVGQGYDEQYF
TRBD1	NA	TRBV7-3	TRBJ1-2	TGTGCCAGCAGCTCAGATCACAGGGGCGGCCTGAGGGGCTACACCTTC	CASSSDHRGGLRGYTF
NA	NA	TRBV7-7	TRBJ2-7	TGTGCCAGCAGCTTAGGGCCCCGCTACGAGCAGTACTTC	CASSLGPRYEQYF
TRBD1	NA	TRBV5-6	TRBJ1-2	TGTGCCAGCAGTTCTGGACAGGCTCTTCTCAACTATGGCTACACCTTC	CASSSGQALLNYGYTF
TRBD1	once	TRBV9	TRBJ1-2	TGTGCCAGCAGCGTGGGTGTAGCGGTCGACAGGGCGGCCACCTATGGCTACACCTTC	CASSVGVAVDRAATYGYTF
NA	NA	TRBV30	TRBJ1-1	TGTGCCTGGAGTTTTGGGAGCACTGAAGCTTTCTTT	CAWSFGSTEAFF
TRBD1	NA	TRBV19	TRBJ2-6	TGTGCCAGCGGACAGGGGGCAGCTGGGGCCAACGTCCTGACTTTC	CASGQGAAGANVLTF
NA	few	TRBV7-6	TRBJ1-1	TGTGCCAGCCGTTCTCCGGGGTTTGAAGCTTTCTTT	CASRSPGFEAFF